This entry describes one T cell receptor (beta chain). These data are taken from a study of long-term antiretroviral therapy in people with HIV. CDR1 is SGHNT, CDR2 YENEEA, per germline. Trimming left V 1 base short and J 2 bases short, with 6 bases between. The CDR3 is 13 residues long. An immunoSEQ assay, version v3.0, was performed at survey level. The protocol was immunoSEQ multiplex PCR, while the TCRdb copy is restricted to in-frame clones and leaves out a portion. The repertoire includes 13,000 to 15,000 clones, 75% to 90% of them detected once, and about 12% sits in the top ten. The chain has TRBV11-3 and TRBJ2-7; unclear D gene. The sequence derives from a man aged 35-49 years with HIV. The material sequenced was unsorted PBMCs, taken 3.2 years before starting antiretroviral therapy. CDR3 sequence: CASSLGSAYEQYF. DNA for the CDR3: TGTGCCAGCAGCTTAGGCAGCGCCTACGAGCAGTACTTC.